The present T cell receptor (beta chain) was sequenced within a study of T cell responses to AZD1222 COVID-19 vaccine. General study findings and limits: The study found Spike-specific TCR breadth and depth rose after two AZD1222 doses. Spike as a whole was targeted by vaccine-associated CD4 TCRs, dominant at 160-218 and 743-854. Without day 14 samples, only post-peak T cell repertoires were studied.

A remark on this clone: No antigen is known for it.

CDR1 is SEHNR, CDR2 FQNEAQ, per germline (reference sequence). Trimming removed 1 base from V and 5 bases from J, with 6 bases in between. This CDR3 comprises 13 residues. Data came from immunoSEQ multiplex PCR; TCRdb stores just in-frame clones and leaves some out. The sample holds under 150,000 clones, roughly 92% seen once. Combined were second doses at about 4 or about 12 weeks. Sequenced material: peripheral blood, taken 28 days after the second AZD1222 dose. The TCR comes from an adult who received the AZD1222 COVID-19 vaccine. V is TRBV7-9 and J is TRBJ1-5, with D hard to call. The CDR3 region has the DNA TGTGCCAGCAGCTTAGAAGGATATCAGCCCCAGCATTTT. Translating gives CASSLEGYQPQHF.